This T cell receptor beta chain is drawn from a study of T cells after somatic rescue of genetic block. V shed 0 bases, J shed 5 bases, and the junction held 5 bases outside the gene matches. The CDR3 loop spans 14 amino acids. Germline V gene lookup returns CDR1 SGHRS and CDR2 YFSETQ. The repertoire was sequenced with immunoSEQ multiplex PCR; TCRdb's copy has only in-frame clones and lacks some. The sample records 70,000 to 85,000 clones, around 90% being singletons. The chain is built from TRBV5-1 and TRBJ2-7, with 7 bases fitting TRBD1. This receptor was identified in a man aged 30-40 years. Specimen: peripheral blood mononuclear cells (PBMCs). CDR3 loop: CASSLAGQDHEQYF. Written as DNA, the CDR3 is TGCGCCAGCAGCTTGGCCGGACAGGACCACGAGCAGTACTTC.